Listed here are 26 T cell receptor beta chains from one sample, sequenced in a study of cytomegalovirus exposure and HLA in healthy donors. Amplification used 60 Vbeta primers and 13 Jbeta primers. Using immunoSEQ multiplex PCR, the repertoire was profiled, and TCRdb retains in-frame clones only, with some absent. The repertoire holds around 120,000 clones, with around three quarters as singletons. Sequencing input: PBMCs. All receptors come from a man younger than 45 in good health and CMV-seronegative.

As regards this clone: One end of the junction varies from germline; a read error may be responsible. CDR3 protein: CASSVQGANYGCTF. In DNA form, the CDR3 reads TGTGCCAGCAGTGTACAGGGGGCCAACTATGGCTGCACCTTC. The chain joins TRBV25-1 to TRBJ1-2, with 9 positions matching TRBD1. Germline V gene data show CDR1 as MGHDK and CDR2 as SYGVNS. The CDR3 contains 14 residues.

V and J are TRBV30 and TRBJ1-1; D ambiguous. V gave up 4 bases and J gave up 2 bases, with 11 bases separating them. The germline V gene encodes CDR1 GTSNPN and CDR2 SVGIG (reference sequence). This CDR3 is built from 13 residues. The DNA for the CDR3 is TGTGCCTGGATCCCCAGAAGAAACACTGAAGCTTTCTTT. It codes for CAWIPRRNTEAFF.

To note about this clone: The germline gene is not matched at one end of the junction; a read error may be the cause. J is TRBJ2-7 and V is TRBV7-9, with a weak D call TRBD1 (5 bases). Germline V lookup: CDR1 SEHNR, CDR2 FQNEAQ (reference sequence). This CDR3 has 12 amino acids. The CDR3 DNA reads TGTTCCAGCAGCTTAAGTACGGACAAGCAGTACTTC. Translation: CSSSLSTDKQYF.

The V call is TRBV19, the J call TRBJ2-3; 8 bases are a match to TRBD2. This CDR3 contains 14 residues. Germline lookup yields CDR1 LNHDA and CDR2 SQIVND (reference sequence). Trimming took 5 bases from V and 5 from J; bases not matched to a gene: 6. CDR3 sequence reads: CASSLGLARDTQYF. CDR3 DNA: TGTGCCAGTAGTCTTGGACTAGCTAGAGATACGCAGTATTTT.

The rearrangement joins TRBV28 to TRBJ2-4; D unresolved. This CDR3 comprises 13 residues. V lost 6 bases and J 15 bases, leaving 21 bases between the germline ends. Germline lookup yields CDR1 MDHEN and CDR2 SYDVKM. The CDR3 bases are TGTGCCAGCAGCTCCAGATCGTGGAGCAGTCCGTACTTC. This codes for CASSSRSWSSPYF.

As DNA, the CDR3 is TGTGCCAGCACCAGGAAAAGGGGGGGGGCGAGCGATGAGCAGTTCTTC. Translating gives CASTRKRGGASDEQFF. The V call is TRBV6-6, the J call TRBJ2-1, with D possibly being TRBD2 (7 bases). Germline V lookup: CDR1 MNHNY, CDR2 SVGAGI (reference sequence). V lost 7 bases and J 8 bases, leaving 24 bases between the germline ends. This CDR3 region has 16 residues.

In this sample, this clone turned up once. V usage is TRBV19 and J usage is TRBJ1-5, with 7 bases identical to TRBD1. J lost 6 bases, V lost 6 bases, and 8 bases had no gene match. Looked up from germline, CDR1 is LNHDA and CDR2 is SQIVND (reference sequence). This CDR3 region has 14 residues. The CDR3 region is CASRRGTVPQPQHF. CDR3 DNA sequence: TGTGCCAGTAGGCGTGGGACAGTTCCTCAGCCCCAGCATTTT.

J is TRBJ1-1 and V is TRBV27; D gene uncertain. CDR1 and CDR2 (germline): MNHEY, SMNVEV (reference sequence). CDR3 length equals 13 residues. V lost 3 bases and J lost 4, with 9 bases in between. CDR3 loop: CASSFSGGTEAFF. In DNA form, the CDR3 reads TGTGCCAGCAGTTTCTCCGGAGGCACTGAAGCTTTCTTT.

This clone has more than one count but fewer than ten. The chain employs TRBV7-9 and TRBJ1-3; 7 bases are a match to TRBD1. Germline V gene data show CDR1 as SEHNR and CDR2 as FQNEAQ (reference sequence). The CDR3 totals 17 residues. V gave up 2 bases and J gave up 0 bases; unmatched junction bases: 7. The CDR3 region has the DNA TGTGCCAGCAGCTTATACGGACAGGCGAGCTCTGGAAACACCATATATTTT. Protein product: CASSLYGQASSGNTIYF.

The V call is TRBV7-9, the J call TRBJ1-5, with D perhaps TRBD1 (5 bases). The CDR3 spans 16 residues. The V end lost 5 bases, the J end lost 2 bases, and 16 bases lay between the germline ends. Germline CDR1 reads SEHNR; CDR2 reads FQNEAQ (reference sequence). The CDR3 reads CASSPRETAGNQPQHF. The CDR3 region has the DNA TGTGCCAGCAGCCCCCGCGAGACAGCCGGCAATCAGCCCCAGCATTTT.

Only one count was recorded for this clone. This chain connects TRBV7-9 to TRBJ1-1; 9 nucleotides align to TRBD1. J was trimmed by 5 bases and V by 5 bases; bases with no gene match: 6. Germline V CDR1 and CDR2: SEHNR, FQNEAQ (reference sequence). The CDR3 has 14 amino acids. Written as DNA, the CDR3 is TGTGCCAGCAGCCAGGGACAGGGCGAAACTGAAGCTTTCTTT. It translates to CASSQGQGETEAFF.

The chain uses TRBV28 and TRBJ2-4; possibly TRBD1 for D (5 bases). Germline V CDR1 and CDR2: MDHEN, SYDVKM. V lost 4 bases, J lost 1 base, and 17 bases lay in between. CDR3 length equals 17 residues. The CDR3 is CASSSGHGSRAKNIQYF. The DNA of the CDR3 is TGTGCCAGCAGTTCCGGACACGGTAGTAGGGCCAAAAACATTCAGTACTTC.

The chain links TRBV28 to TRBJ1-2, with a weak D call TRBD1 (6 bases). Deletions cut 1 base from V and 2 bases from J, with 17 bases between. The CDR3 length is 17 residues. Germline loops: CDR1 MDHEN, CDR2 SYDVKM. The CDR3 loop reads CASSLSTPGHTNYGYTF. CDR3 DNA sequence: TGTGCCAGCAGTTTATCAACTCCGGGACACACAAACTATGGCTACACCTTC.

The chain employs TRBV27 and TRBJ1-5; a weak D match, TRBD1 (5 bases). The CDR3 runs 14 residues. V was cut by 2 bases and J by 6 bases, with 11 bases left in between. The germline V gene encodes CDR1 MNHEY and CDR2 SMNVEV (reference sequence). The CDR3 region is CASSLLGGVQPQHF. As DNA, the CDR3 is TGTGCCAGCAGTTTACTTGGAGGGGTTCAGCCCCAGCATTTT.

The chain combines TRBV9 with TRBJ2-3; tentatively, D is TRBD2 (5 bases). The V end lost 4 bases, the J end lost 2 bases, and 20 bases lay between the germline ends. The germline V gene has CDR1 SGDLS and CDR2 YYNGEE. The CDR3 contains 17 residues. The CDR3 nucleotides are TGTGCCAGCAGCAGAGCACGGGATAACAGAGACACAGATACGCAGTATTTT. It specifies CASSRARDNRDTDTQYF.

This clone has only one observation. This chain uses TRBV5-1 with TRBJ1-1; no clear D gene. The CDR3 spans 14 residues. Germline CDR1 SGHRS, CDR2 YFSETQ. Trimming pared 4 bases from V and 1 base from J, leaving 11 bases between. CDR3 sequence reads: CASSNGLRNTEAFF. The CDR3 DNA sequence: TGCGCCAGCAGCAATGGACTGAGGAACACTGAAGCTTTCTTT. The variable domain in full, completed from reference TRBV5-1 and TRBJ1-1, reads KAGVTQTPRYLIKTRGQQVTLSCSPISGHRSVSWYQQTPGQGLQFLFEYFSETQRNKGNFPGRFSGRQFSNSRSEMNVSTLELGDSALYLCASSNGLRNTEAFFGQGTRLTVV.

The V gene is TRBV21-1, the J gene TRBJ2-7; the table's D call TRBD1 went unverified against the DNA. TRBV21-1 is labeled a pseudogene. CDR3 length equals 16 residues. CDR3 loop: CASSRRFGTSTYEQYF. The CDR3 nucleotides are TGTGCCAGCAGCCGGAGATTCGGGACATCGACCTACGAGCAGTACTTC.

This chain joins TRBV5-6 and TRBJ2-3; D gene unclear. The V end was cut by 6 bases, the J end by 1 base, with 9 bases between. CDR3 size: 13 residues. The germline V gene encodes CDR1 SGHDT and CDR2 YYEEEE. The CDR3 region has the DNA TGTGCCAGCACTCTCCAGGGCACAGATACGCAGTATTTT. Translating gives CASTLQGTDTQYF. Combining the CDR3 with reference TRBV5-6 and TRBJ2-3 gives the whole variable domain DAGVTQSPTHLIKTRGQQVTLRCSPKSGHDTVSWYQQALGQGPQFIFQYYEEEERQRGNFPDRFSGHQFPNYSSELNVNALLLGDSALYLCASTLQGTDTQYFGPGTRLTVL.

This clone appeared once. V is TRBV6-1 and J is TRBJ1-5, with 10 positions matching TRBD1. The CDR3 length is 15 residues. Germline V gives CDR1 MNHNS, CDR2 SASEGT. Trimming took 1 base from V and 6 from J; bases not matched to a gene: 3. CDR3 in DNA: TGTGCCAGCAGTGAAGGACAGGGGGCGGGTCAGCCCCAGCATTTT. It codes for CASSEGQGAGQPQHF.

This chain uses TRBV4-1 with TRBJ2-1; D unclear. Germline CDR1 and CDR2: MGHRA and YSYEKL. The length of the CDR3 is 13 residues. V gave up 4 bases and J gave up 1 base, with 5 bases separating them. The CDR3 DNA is TGCGCCAGCAGCCGGGCTTCCTACAATGAGCAGTTCTTC. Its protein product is CASSRASYNEQFF.

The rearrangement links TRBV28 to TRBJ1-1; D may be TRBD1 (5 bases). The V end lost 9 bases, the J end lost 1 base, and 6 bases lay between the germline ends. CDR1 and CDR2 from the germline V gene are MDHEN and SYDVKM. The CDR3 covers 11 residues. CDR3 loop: CASQGNTEAFF. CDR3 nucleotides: TGTGCCAGTCAGGGGAACACTGAAGCTTTCTTT.

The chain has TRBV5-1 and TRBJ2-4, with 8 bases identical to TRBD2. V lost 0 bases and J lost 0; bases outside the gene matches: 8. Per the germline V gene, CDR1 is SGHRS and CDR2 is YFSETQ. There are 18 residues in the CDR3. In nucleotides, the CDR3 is TGCGCCAGCAGCTTGGGCGGGAGGAACAACCTAGCCAAAAACATTCAGTACTTC. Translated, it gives CASSLGGRNNLAKNIQYF.

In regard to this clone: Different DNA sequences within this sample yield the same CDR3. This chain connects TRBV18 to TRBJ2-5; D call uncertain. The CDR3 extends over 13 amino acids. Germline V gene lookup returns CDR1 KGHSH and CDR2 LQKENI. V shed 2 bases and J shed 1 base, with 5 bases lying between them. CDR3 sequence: CASSPSLQETQYF. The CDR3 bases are TGTGCCAGCTCACCAAGCCTCCAAGAGACCCAGTACTTC.

The DNA of the CDR3 is TGTGCCAGCAGCGTAGAAGCAGGGGGGCTTACCGACGAGCAGTACTTC. Residues: CASSVEAGGLTDEQYF. The rearrangement joins TRBV9 to TRBJ2-7, with TRBD1 as a possible D gene (7 bases). Looked up from germline, CDR1 is SGDLS and CDR2 is YYNGEE. The CDR3 has 16 residues. The ends were cut back, 0 bases at V and 5 bases at J, with 18 bases in the middle.

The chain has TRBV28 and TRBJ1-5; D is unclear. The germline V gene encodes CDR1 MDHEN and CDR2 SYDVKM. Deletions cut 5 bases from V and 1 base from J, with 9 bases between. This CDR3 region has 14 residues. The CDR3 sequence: CASSTRHSNQPQHF. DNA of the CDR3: TGTGCCAGCAGTACCCGACACAGCAATCAGCCCCAGCATTTT.

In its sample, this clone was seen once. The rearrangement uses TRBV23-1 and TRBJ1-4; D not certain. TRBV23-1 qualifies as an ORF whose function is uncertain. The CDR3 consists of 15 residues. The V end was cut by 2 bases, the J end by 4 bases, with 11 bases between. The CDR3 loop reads CASSQPGSDNEKLFF. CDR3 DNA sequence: TGCGCCAGCAGTCAACCGGGATCAGATAATGAAAAACTGTTTTTT.